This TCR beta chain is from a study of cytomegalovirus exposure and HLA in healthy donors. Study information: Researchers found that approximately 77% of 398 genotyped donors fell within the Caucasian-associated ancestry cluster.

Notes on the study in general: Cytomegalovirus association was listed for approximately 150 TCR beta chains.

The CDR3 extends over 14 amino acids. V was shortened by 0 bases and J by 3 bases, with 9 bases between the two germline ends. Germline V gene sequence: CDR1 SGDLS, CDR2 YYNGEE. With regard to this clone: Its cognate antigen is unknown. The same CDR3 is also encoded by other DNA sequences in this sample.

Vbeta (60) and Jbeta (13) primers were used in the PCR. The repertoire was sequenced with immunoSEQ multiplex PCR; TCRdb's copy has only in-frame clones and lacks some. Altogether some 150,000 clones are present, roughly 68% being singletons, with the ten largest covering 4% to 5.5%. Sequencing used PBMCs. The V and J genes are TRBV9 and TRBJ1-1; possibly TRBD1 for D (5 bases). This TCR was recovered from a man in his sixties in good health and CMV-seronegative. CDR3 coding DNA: TGTGCCAGCAGCGTAGAAGGAGGGGACACTGAAGCTTTCTTT. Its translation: CASSVEGGDTEAFF. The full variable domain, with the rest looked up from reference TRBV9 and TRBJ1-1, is DSGVTQTPKHLITATGQRVTLRCSPRSGDLSVYWYQQSLDQGLQFLIQYYNGEERAKGNILERFSAQQFPDLHSELNLSSLELGDSALYFCASSVEGGDTEAFFGQGTRLTVV.